Included here is one T cell receptor (beta chain) sequence, with context. Authors' analysis steps: Researchers report that nucleated cell counts were estimated from reference gene primer amplification. TCRdb's copy holds only in-frame clones and misses some; the assay was immunoSEQ multiplex PCR. That table is the source of V, J and clone size, and D and trimming were worked out from the DNA. The repertoire holds 200,000 to 250,000 clones, 88% seen once, with around 2.9% in the top ten. This sample is part of a study of blood T cell repertoires in COVID-19. V lost 5 bases to trimming and J lost 7 bases; unmatched junction nucleotides: 7. The CDR3 totals 14 residues. The germline V gene encodes CDR1 SGHVS and CDR2 FNYEAQ.

This TCR came from a woman in her fifties or sixties with acute or convalescent COVID-19. Input material: peripheral blood. The chain recombines TRBV7-6 with TRBJ1-4; 7 bases line up with TRBD1. CDR3 sequence (DNA): TGTGCCAGCAGCACAGGGGTTACCGGTGAAAAACTGTTTTTT. As protein: CASSTGVTGEKLFF.